Following are 12 T cell receptor beta chains from one sample sequenced in a study of early T cells in non-severe SARS-CoV-2 infection. TCRdb fed the 5' RACE reads into MiXCR, producing one record per CDR3 protein. This sample has 55,000 to 70,000 distinct CDR3 sequences, with around 13% found just once. Specimen: whole blood, collected at baseline. These receptors all stem from an adult who was a healthcare worker with PCR-confirmed SARS-CoV-2 infection or an uninfected control (not recorded which). The donor label of this sample is uncertain.

The rearrangement uses TRBV10-3 and TRBJ2-1, with 7 nucleotides matching TRBD1. V lost 3 bases and J lost 7; bases outside the gene matches: 3. Germline values: CDR1 ENHRY, CDR2 SYGVKD. The CDR3 sequence is 13 residues long. The DNA for the CDR3 is TGTGCCATCAGTGACAGGGGGTATAATGAGCAGTTCTTC. It codes for CAISDRGYNEQFF.

The rearrangement links TRBV6-6 to TRBJ1-1, with D possibly being TRBD1 (6 bases). The length of the CDR3 is 16 residues. Trimming left V 2 bases short and J 6 bases short, with 19 bases between. The germline gives CDR1 MNHNY, CDR2 SVGAGI (reference sequence). The CDR3 DNA reads TGTGCCAGCAGTTACAGCCGGGGGGCATTAGGCTCTGAAGCTTTCTTT. Protein: CASSYSRGALGSEAFF.

The table lists this clonotype with many counts. The chain combines TRBV20-1 with TRBJ2-3; 7 bases match TRBD2. Per the germline V gene, CDR1 is DFQATT and CDR2 is SNEGSKA (reference sequence). The CDR3 sequence is 12 residues long. After removal of 8 bases from V and 2 bases from J, the junction contained 4 bases not matched to a gene. CDR3 residues: CSTGGLTDTQYF. CDR3 nucleotides: TGCAGTACGGGGGGACTCACAGATACGCAGTATTTT.

This clonotype was counted at least ten times. This chain connects TRBV2 to TRBJ2-2; the D gene is possibly TRBD2 (5 bases). The V end was cut by 5 bases, the J end by 7 bases, with 5 bases between. This CDR3 region has 11 residues. CDR1 is SNHLY and CDR2 is FYNNEI in the germline V gene. The CDR3: CASSRGGELFF. CDR3 DNA sequence: TGTGCCAGCAGTCGGGGCGGGGAGCTGTTTTTT. Drawing the rest from reference TRBV2 and TRBJ2-2, the complete variable domain is EPEVTQTPSHQVTQMGQEVILRCVPISNHLYFYWYRQILGQKVEFLVSFYNNEISEKSEIFDDQFSVERPDGSNFTLKIRSTKLEDSAMYFCASSRGGELFFGEGSRLTVL.

The J gene is TRBJ2-2, the V gene TRBV7-2, with D possibly matching TRBD2 (5 bases). Trimming removed 4 bases at V and 7 bases at J, with 7 bases between. CDR1 and CDR2 from the germline V gene are SGHTA and FQGNSA. CDR3 length: 12 residues. DNA of the CDR3: TGTGCCAGCAGCTACGGGATCGGGGAGCTGTTTTTT. Translating gives CASSYGIGELFF.

The CDR3 sequence is CSASPGTSGYEQYV. DNA of the CDR3: TGCAGTGCTAGTCCGGGGACTAGCGGATACGAGCAGTACGTC. The gene calls are TRBV20-1 and TRBJ2-7, with TRBD2 identical over 11 bases. The CDR3 totals 14 residues. Germline CDR1 is DFQATT and CDR2 is SNEGSKA (reference sequence). Losses at the gene ends were 3 bases for V and 4 bases for J; bases not matched to a gene: 5.

This clonotype appeared many times. The chain couples TRBV6-5 to TRBJ2-1; 8 bases agree with TRBD2. Germline CDR1 reads MNHEY; CDR2 reads SVGAGI. This CDR3 has 15 residues. V gave up 2 bases and J gave up 4 bases; unmatched junction bases: 4. The CDR3 reads CASSYSSGEYNEQFF. For the CDR3, the DNA is TGTGCCAGCAGTTACAGTAGCGGGGAATACAATGAGCAGTTCTTC.

This clonotype was seen more than once but under ten times. The V call is TRBV6-1, the J call TRBJ2-5; weak D call: TRBD2 (5 bases). With 6 bases removed from V and 2 bases from J, the gap between germline ends came to 13 bases. The CDR3 covers 14 residues. CDR1 and CDR2 from the germline V gene are MNHNS and SASEGT. Written as DNA, the CDR3 is TGTGCCAGCAGCCGGTCGGGCGGGCAAGAGACCCAGTACTTC. Its translation is CASSRSGGQETQYF.

The chain carries TRBV4-2 and TRBJ2-2; 12 bases match TRBD2. This CDR3 has 17 residues. The junction had 5 bases not matched to a gene; V was cut back by 0 bases and J by 6 bases. The germline V gene encodes CDR1 LGHNA and CDR2 YNFKEQ. CDR3 sequence: CASSQDASGGAPGELFF. Here the CDR3 DNA reads TGTGCCAGCAGCCAAGACGCTAGCGGGGGGGCCCCCGGGGAGCTGTTTTTT.

The chain joins TRBV4-1 to TRBJ1-3; D is uncertain. The CDR3 is 14 residues long. The germline gives CDR1 MGHRA, CDR2 YSYEKL. Trimming took 1 base from V and 4 from J, leaving 8 bases between them. CDR3 bases: TGCGCCAGCAGCCAAGCCAGGTCCGGAAACACCATATATTTT. Protein: CASSQARSGNTIYF.

The chain uses TRBV7-2 and TRBJ2-3; D remains unclear. V gave up 5 bases and J gave up 8 bases, with 8 bases separating them. The CDR3 sequence is 11 residues long. The germline gives CDR1 SGHTA, CDR2 FQGNSA. CDR3 sequence reads: CASSLQSTQYF. As DNA, the CDR3 is TGTGCCAGCAGCCTGCAAAGTACGCAGTATTTT. The whole variable domain, remainder taken from reference TRBV7-2 and TRBJ2-3, is GAGVSQSPSNKVTEKGKDVELRCDPISGHTALYWYRQSLGQGLEFLIYFQGNSAPDKSGLPSDRFSAERTGGSVSTLTIQRTQQEDSAVYLCASSLQSTQYFGPGTRLTVL.

The chain carries TRBV29-1 and TRBJ2-1; a possible D gene is TRBD2 (5 bases). CDR3 length: 14 amino acids. Trimming cost V 5 bases and J 2 bases, with 13 bases left between them. The V gene's germline CDR1 is SQVTM and CDR2 ANQGSEA. The CDR3 coding sequence is TGCAGCGTTTTTCCGGGGTTTACCTACAATGAGCAGTTCTTC. This translates into CSVFPGFTYNEQFF.